This passage covers 27 T cell receptor beta chains from one sample sequenced in a study of cytomegalovirus exposure and HLA in healthy donors. Use of 60 Vbeta and 13 Jbeta primers characterized the PCR. TCRdb keeps only in-frame clones here, not all; method: immunoSEQ multiplex PCR. This sample's table has 50,000 to 70,000 clones. Sequencing was done on a sample of PBMCs. These receptors came from a man between 50 and 59 years old in good health and CMV-seropositive.

Details on this clone: Germline is not matched at one junction end, which may reflect a read error. The chain uses TRBV4-1 and TRBJ2-5; TRBD2 aligns across 11 bases. Germline CDR1 is MGHRA and CDR2 is YSYEKL. This CDR3 has 15 residues. In DNA, the CDR3 is TGCGCCAGCAGCCAAGAGGGACTAGCGGACGAGAACCAGTACTTC. Its translation: CASSQEGLADENQYF.

The chain couples TRBV4-3 to TRBJ1-3; perhaps TRBD1 as D (5 bases). The CDR3 loop spans 15 amino acids. Germline assignment: CDR1 LGHNA and CDR2 YSLEER. Trimming cost V 5 bases and J 3 bases, with 14 bases left between them. In DNA form, the CDR3 reads TGCGCCAGCAGCGGGGGTGGGAGGGTTGGAAACACCATATATTTT. This translates into CASSGGGRVGNTIYF.

This chain connects TRBV5-1 to TRBJ2-1; TRBD2 might be the D (5 bases). This CDR3 is 15 amino acids long. V was pared by 7 bases and J by 0 bases, with 14 bases between. Per germline, CDR1 SGHRS and CDR2 YFSETQ. DNA of the CDR3: TGCGCCAGCTCCGGAGGCACGAGCTCCTACAATGAGCAGTTCTTC. It translates to CASSGGTSSYNEQFF.

The chain combines TRBV6-5 with TRBJ2-1; TRBD2 matches 7 bases. This CDR3 comprises 16 residues. Germline lookup yields CDR1 MNHEY and CDR2 SVGAGI. V gave up 2 bases and J gave up 2 bases; unmatched junction bases: 6. The CDR3 region is CASSYSQGGTYNEQFF. CDR3 nucleotide sequence: TGTGCCAGCAGTTACAGTCAGGGAGGGACCTACAATGAGCAGTTCTTC.

The chain has TRBV4-3 and TRBJ2-7, with TRBD2 matching 11 bases. Germline CDR1 is LGHNA and CDR2 is YSLEER. V lost 5 bases to trimming and J lost 3 bases; unmatched junction nucleotides: 6. The CDR3 covers 15 residues. The CDR3 DNA sequence: TGCGCCAGCAGCTCTACTAGCGGGAGTGTCTACGAGCAGTACTTC. As protein: CASSSTSGSVYEQYF.

This chain connects TRBV4-3 to TRBJ1-2; no clear D. CDR1 is LGHNA and CDR2 is YSLEER in the germline V gene. The CDR3 sequence is 15 residues long. Trimming shortened V by 2 bases and J by 4 bases, and 14 bases separated the two germline ends. DNA of the CDR3: TGCGCCAGCAGCCAACTAATCGGGGATCGCTATGGCTACACCTTC. Amino acid sequence: CASSQLIGDRYGYTF.

The chain employs TRBV9 and TRBJ2-3; TRBD2 matches at 15 bases. Germline values: CDR1 SGDLS, CDR2 YYNGEE. Losses at the gene ends were 4 bases for V and 3 bases for J; bases not matched to a gene: 12. The CDR3 covers 19 residues. In DNA, the CDR3 is TGTGCCAGCAGCCCTCATAGAGGACTAGCGGGGGGGCCTACAGATACGCAGTATTTT. Translated: CASSPHRGLAGGPTDTQYF.

This chain links TRBV7-8 with TRBJ1-5, with TRBD1 matching over 12 bases. The germline V gene has CDR1 SGHVS and CDR2 FQNEAQ. The V gene end was trimmed by 4 bases and the J gene end by 5 bases; junction bases not matched to a gene: 6. The CDR3 runs to 16 residues. The CDR3 bases are TGTGCCAGCAGCTGGAGCCGGGACAGGGGGCATCAGCCCCAGCATTTT. Amino acid sequence: CASSWSRDRGHQPQHF.

This chain links TRBV29-1 with TRBJ2-7, with 8 bases that match TRBD1. J was trimmed by 4 bases and V by 7 bases; bases with no gene match: 12. The CDR3 length is 14 residues. Germline-derived CDR1 and CDR2 are SQVTM and ANQGSEA. Here the CDR3 reads CSAQGQGAGYEQYF. CDR3 DNA sequence: TGCAGCGCCCAAGGGCAGGGGGCGGGTTACGAGCAGTACTTC.

The rearrangement joins TRBV18 to TRBJ1-2, with TRBD1 matching 7 bases. CDR3 length: 14 amino acids. Germline V lookup: CDR1 KGHSH, CDR2 LQKENI. The V and J ends lost 0 bases and 2 bases, in that order; junction bases with no gene match: 0. For the CDR3, the DNA is TGTGCCAGCTCACCACCGGGACAGAACTATGGCTACACCTTC. As protein: CASSPPGQNYGYTF. Full variable domain (missing parts from reference TRBV18 and TRBJ1-2): NAGVMQNPRHLVRRRGQEARLRCSPMKGHSHVYWYRQLPEEGLKFMVYLQKENIIDESGMPKERFSAEFPKEGPSILRIQQVVRGDSAAYFCASSPPGQNYGYTFGSGTRLTVV.

The chain joins TRBV4-3 to TRBJ1-1; a possible D gene is TRBD1 (5 bases). The CDR3 extends over 15 amino acids. With 3 bases removed from V and 1 base from J, the gap between germline ends came to 12 bases. Per germline, CDR1 LGHNA and CDR2 YSLEER. DNA of the CDR3: TGCGCCAGCAGCCATAACACCCAGGGGAACACTGAAGCTTTCTTT. This gives the protein CASSHNTQGNTEAFF.

The V and J genes are TRBV5-1 and TRBJ1-2; 10 bases align to TRBD1. Germline lookup yields CDR1 SGHRS and CDR2 YFSETQ. With V trimmed by 0 bases and J by 8 bases, 4 bases remained unmatched. The CDR3 has 14 residues. The CDR3 DNA follows: TGCGCCAGCAGCTTGGTCGGGACAGGGGACGGCTACACCTTC. It yields the protein CASSLVGTGDGYTF.

The chain employs TRBV30 and TRBJ1-1; 7 nucleotides agree with TRBD1. V lost 3 bases, J lost 1 base, and 2 bases stayed unmatched. CDR1 is GTSNPN, CDR2 SVGIG, per germline (reference sequence). The CDR3 spans 13 residues. The CDR3 loop reads CAWRQGRNTEAFF. CDR3 DNA sequence: TGTGCCTGGAGACAGGGGAGGAACACTGAAGCTTTCTTT.

Worth noting for this clone: The same CDR3 is also encoded by other DNA sequences in this sample. The CDR3 DNA follows: TGTGCCAGCAGCTTACGGACCGGGGAGCTGTTTTTT. This encodes CASSLRTGELFF. The V and J genes are TRBV7-2 and TRBJ2-2; D not certain. The CDR3 is 12 amino acids. Trimming took off 2 bases at V and 5 bases at J, with 3 bases between the two ends. Germline CDR1 is SGHTA and CDR2 is FQGNSA.

This chain connects TRBV6-1 to TRBJ1-1; 10 positions match TRBD1. The germline V gene encodes CDR1 MNHNS and CDR2 SASEGT. The CDR3 is 14 residues long. V trimming: 3 bases; J trimming: 3 bases; junction bases outside the gene matches: 1. Here the CDR3 reads CASSEDRGDTEAFF. CDR3 nucleotide sequence: TGTGCCAGCAGTGAGGACAGGGGGGACACTGAAGCTTTCTTT.

V is TRBV6-5 and J is TRBJ2-7; weak D call: TRBD2 (6 bases). The CDR3 length is 13 residues. CDR1 and CDR2 (germline): MNHEY, SVGAGI. V shed 4 bases and J shed 4 bases, with 11 bases lying between them. The CDR3 DNA is TGTGCCAGCAGTTCGGGACTCCAGTACGAGCAGTACTTC. Its protein is CASSSGLQYEQYF.

This sequence joins TRBV6-1 and TRBJ2-5; D is undetermined. Looked up from germline, CDR1 is MNHNS and CDR2 is SASEGT. CDR3 length: 14 residues. V lost 7 bases and J 0 bases, leaving 12 bases between the germline ends. CDR3 amino acids: CASIGDWYQETQYF. Written as DNA, the CDR3 is TGTGCCAGCATCGGCGACTGGTACCAAGAGACCCAGTACTTC.

Notes on this clone: This CDR3 is missing its conserved last phenylalanine or tryptophan, likely due to a read error. The DNA is left out, because the CDR3 cannot be placed on it with certainty; the CDR3 is given as TCRdb lists it. This chain connects TRBV4-2 to TRBJ2-7; the table's TRBD2 call for D was not verified on the DNA. CDR1 and CDR2 (germline): LGHNA, YNFKEQ. The CDR3 spans 15 amino acids, including both terminal residues. This CDR3 is CASSQAPPGTSGRAA.

This chain uses TRBV6-1 with TRBJ2-2, with 8 bases identical to TRBD2. This CDR3 comprises 16 residues. The germline V gene encodes CDR1 MNHNS and CDR2 SASEGT. V shed 4 bases and J 1 base; nucleotides not matched to a gene: 5. CDR3 sequence: CASSVSGGRNTGELFF. The CDR3, as DNA: TGTGCCAGCAGTGTTTCGGGGGGGCGGAACACCGGGGAGCTGTTTTTT.

The chain joins TRBV19 to TRBJ1-1; TRBD1 is a possible D gene (5 bases). Germline-derived CDR1 and CDR2 are LNHDA and SQIVND (reference sequence). CDR3 length: 14 amino acids. Trimming took off 6 bases at V and 4 bases at J, with 15 bases between the two ends. The CDR3 DNA reads TGTGCCAGTAGGAAAGGACGCGGGGGCACTGAAGCTTTCTTT. Its protein product is CASRKGRGGTEAFF.

The V and J genes are TRBV28 and TRBJ2-6, with D perhaps matching TRBD2 (6 bases). With 3 bases removed from V and 0 bases from J, the gap between germline ends came to 12 bases. Germline assignment: CDR1 MDHEN and CDR2 SYDVKM. CDR3 length: 17 amino acids. The CDR3 DNA reads TGTGCCAGCAGTTTGACTAGTGGGGGCTCTGGGGCCAACGTCCTGACTTTC. Encoded protein: CASSLTSGGSGANVLTF. Variable domain in full (rest from reference TRBV28 and TRBJ2-6): DVKVTQSSRYLVKRTGEKVFLECVQDMDHENMFWYRQDPGLGLRLIYFSYDVKMKEKGDIPEGYSVSREKKERFSLILESASTNQTSMYLCASSLTSGGSGANVLTFGAGSRLTVL.

The V gene is TRBV19, the J gene TRBJ2-3, with D uncertain. The CDR3 is made up of 15 amino acids. Germline V gene lookup returns CDR1 LNHDA and CDR2 SQIVND (reference sequence). Trimming removed 1 base at V and 2 bases at J, with 10 bases between. CDR3 amino acids: CASSIVGSPTDTQYF. The CDR3 bases are TGTGCCAGTAGTATAGTGGGCAGTCCCACAGATACGCAGTATTTT.

The chain links TRBV28 to TRBJ2-7, with a tentative D call TRBD1 (7 bases). The CDR3 loop spans 14 amino acids. The germline gives CDR1 MDHEN, CDR2 SYDVKM. Trimming stripped 1 base from V and 7 bases from J, with 14 bases between. CDR3 loop: CASSLSEGAREQYF. The CDR3 DNA reads as TGTGCCAGCAGTTTATCGGAGGGGGCGAGGGAGCAGTACTTC.

The chain carries TRBV19 and TRBJ2-1; 13 nucleotides match TRBD2. In germline, CDR1 is LNHDA, CDR2 SQIVND (reference sequence). The CDR3 has 15 residues. V was pared by 7 bases and J by 7 bases, with 7 bases of the junction left unmatched. Here the CDR3 DNA reads TGTGCCAGTACCCCCACTAGCGGGAGGGAGAATGAGCAGTTCTTC. Residues: CASTPTSGRENEQFF.

The genes are TRBV2 and TRBJ1-3; no definite D call. The CDR3 spans 17 residues. Germline V gives CDR1 SNHLY, CDR2 FYNNEI. V was cut by 1 base and J by 4 bases, with 17 bases left in between. CDR3 coding DNA: TGTGCCAGCAGTGAAGAAGGAGGGCCCCTATCCGGAAACACCATATATTTT. It encodes CASSEEGGPLSGNTIYF.

The chain has TRBV29-1 and TRBJ2-1, with TRBD2 matching over 9 bases. The germline V gene has CDR1 SQVTM and CDR2 ANQGSEA. V lost 5 bases and J lost 9; bases outside the gene matches: 11. The CDR3 length is 14 residues. Written as DNA, the CDR3 is TGCAGCGTTTCCCTAGCGGGACTGGGGGGTGAGCAGTTCTTC. As protein: CSVSLAGLGGEQFF.

The chain joins TRBV4-2 to TRBJ2-6; 12 bases are a match to TRBD1. This CDR3 region has 19 residues. Per germline, CDR1 LGHNA and CDR2 YNFKEQ. J was trimmed by 2 bases and V by 0 bases; bases with no gene match: 5. CDR3 sequence: CASSQEGGQGATGANVLTF. The CDR3 DNA follows: TGTGCCAGCAGCCAAGAGGGGGGACAGGGGGCTACTGGGGCCAACGTCCTGACTTTC.